The TCR beta chain described here comes from a study of T cell repertoires in cytomegalovirus infection. A single record per CDR3 protein comes from TCRdb applying MiXCR to the reads. The sample shows approximately 130,000 distinct CDR3 sequences, roughly a quarter of them seen only once. This clonotype was seen repeatedly, ten times or more. No antigen is known for it. Germline CDR1 and CDR2: SGHVS and FQNEAQ. The junction had 12 bases not matched to a gene; V was cut back by 3 bases and J by 1 base. The CDR3 has 21 amino acids. This rearrangement joins TRBV7-8 to TRBJ2-6, with TRBD2 matching 13 bases. Material: PBMCs, sequenced either directly or after in vitro stimulation (not recorded which). The TCR sequence derives from a human donor in good health (CMV status not recorded). Some clones in this sample may be carry-over from other donors' samples. The CDR3 spells CASSLPGLAGTEISGANVLTF. CDR3 DNA sequence: TGTGCCAGCAGCTTGCCGGGACTAGCGGGAACTGAGATTTCTGGGGCCAACGTCCTGACTTTC.